A single sample gave rise to the 8 T cell receptor beta chains below, sequenced in a study of blood T cell repertoires in COVID-19. Clones were sequenced by immunoSEQ multiplex PCR, and TCRdb holds only the in-frame ones, with some missing. The repertoire holds approximately 140,000 clones, with around 91% as singletons. Source material: peripheral blood. Source of these receptors: a man younger than 35 with COVID-19, enrolled during active disease.

The gene calls are TRBV7-8 and TRBJ2-7; TRBD1 matches 10 bases. From germline, CDR1 is SGHVS and CDR2 FQNEAQ. This CDR3 has 15 residues. The V gene end was trimmed by 5 bases and the J gene end by 3 bases; junction bases not matched to a gene: 7. The CDR3, as DNA: TGTGCCAGCAGCCACCGGGACAGGGGTCTCTACGAGCAGTACTTC. It is translated as CASSHRDRGLYEQYF.

This chain links TRBV3-1 (or the pseudogene TRBV3-2) with TRBJ2-3, with unresolved D. Trimming removed 6 bases from V and 0 bases from J, with 13 bases in between. The CDR3 has 15 amino acids. CDR1 and CDR2 (germline): LGHDT, YNNKEL (reference sequence). The CDR3 reads CASRRDISSTDTQYF. In DNA, the CDR3 is TGTGCCAGCAGGAGAGACATTTCTAGCACAGATACGCAGTATTTT.

The chain is built from TRBV6-1 and TRBJ2-7, with D possibly TRBD1 on 5 matching bases. This CDR3 has 15 amino acids. Trimming took off 1 base at V and 5 bases at J, with 15 bases between the two ends. Germline V lookup: CDR1 MNHNS, CDR2 SASEGT. The CDR3 region has the DNA TGTGCCAGCAGTGAAGGTTGGCAGGGTAGGAACGAGCAGTACTTC. This gives the protein CASSEGWQGRNEQYF.

The V gene is TRBV18, the J gene TRBJ1-4; D possibly corresponds to TRBD1 (5 bases). The CDR3 length is 15 residues. In germline, CDR1 is KGHSH, CDR2 LQKENI. The germline V and J ends were trimmed by 2 bases and 6 bases, with 13 bases remaining between them. CDR3: CASSPRGSPHEKLFF. CDR3 DNA: TGTGCCAGCTCACCAAGGGGATCACCGCATGAAAAACTGTTTTTT.

The chain combines TRBV6-4 with TRBJ2-2, with D tentatively TRBD1 (5 bases). Trimming removed 2 bases from V and 1 base from J, with 5 bases in between. CDR3 size: 14 residues. Germline values: CDR1 MRHNA, CDR2 SNTAGT. The CDR3: CASSDGQNTGELFF. In DNA form, the CDR3 reads TGTGCCAGCAGTGACGGACAGAACACCGGGGAGCTGTTTTTT.

About this clone: The same CDR3 can be traced to other DNA sequences in this sample. The gene calls are TRBV7-2 and TRBJ2-7; 7 bases fit TRBD2. There are 15 residues in the CDR3. The trim removed 5 bases at V and 0 bases at J, leaving 7 bases unmatched. Germline-derived CDR1 and CDR2 are SGHTA and FQGNSA. CDR3 loop: CASSLSSGSSYEQYF. CDR3 bases: TGTGCCAGCAGCCTCTCTAGCGGCAGCTCCTACGAGCAGTACTTC.

This clone was counted once. The chain links TRBV18 to TRBJ1-2, with TRBD1 identical over 7 bases. After removal of 10 bases from V and 3 bases from J, the junction contained 5 bases not matched to a gene. Germline values: CDR1 KGHSH, CDR2 LQKENI. The CDR3 loop spans 12 amino acids. Here the CDR3 DNA reads TGTGCCACCCCCAGGGGGTACTATGGCTACACCTTC. It specifies CATPRGYYGYTF.

V usage is TRBV2 and J usage is TRBJ2-1; 7 positions agree with TRBD1. J was trimmed by 7 bases and V by 7 bases; bases with no gene match: 10. The CDR3 contains 14 residues. Germline V gene sequence: CDR1 SNHLY, CDR2 FYNNEI. DNA of the CDR3: TGTGCCAGCAACCCTACAGGGGTCAGGAATGAGCAGTTCTTC. It yields the protein CASNPTGVRNEQFF.